A selection of T cell receptor beta chains follows, all from one sample in a study of shared clonotypes between healthy human individuals. Clones were sequenced by immunoSEQ multiplex PCR, and TCRdb holds only the in-frame ones, with some missing. The table has some 2,000,000 clones, 85% to 95% seen once. The source material was naive CD8+ T cells sorted from blood. These receptors originate from a man between 18 and 35 years old in good health. Each CDR3 is given with its conserved first and last residue. Fields, in order: V gene, J gene, D gene, clone size, CDR3 DNA, CDR3 protein. The D gene is left open where the match is weak. Clone size is shown for a subset of rows, as once, few, many or a class of expanded clone.

V gene: TRBV14; J gene: TRBJ1-6; D gene: .; clone size: .; CDR3 DNA: TGTGCCAGCAGCCTAGGGGCTGGGGCCGGATCACCCCTCCACTTT; CDR3 protein: CASSLGAGAGSPLHF
V gene: TRBV10-2; J gene: TRBJ2-7; D gene: .; clone size: .; CDR3 DNA: TGCGCCAGCGGGATAGCGGCTAGCTACGAGCAGTACTTC; CDR3 protein: CASGIAASYEQYF
V gene: TRBV6-1; J gene: TRBJ1-1; D gene: .; clone size: .; CDR3 DNA: TGTGCCAGCAGTATAGTGAAGGTGAACACTGAAGCTTTCTTT; CDR3 protein: CASSIVKVNTEAFF
V gene: TRBV9; J gene: TRBJ2-1; D gene: .; clone size: .; CDR3 DNA: TGTGCCAGCAGCGTAGGGGGAGTTGAGCAGTTCTTC; CDR3 protein: CASSVGGVEQFF
V gene: TRBV4-1; J gene: TRBJ2-3; D gene: TRBD2; clone size: .; CDR3 DNA: TGCGCCAGCAGCCTCGCGGCTAGCGGCCGCACAGATACGCAGTATTTT; CDR3 protein: CASSLAASGRTDTQYF
V gene: TRBV28; J gene: TRBJ2-5; D gene: .; clone size: .; CDR3 DNA: TGTGCCAGCAGTTTCCACAGCCTCCAAGAGACCCAGTACTTC; CDR3 protein: CASSFHSLQETQYF
V gene: TRBV28; J gene: TRBJ1-1; D gene: .; clone size: .; CDR3 DNA: TGTGCCAGCAGTCCACAACGGACCAACTTTTTGACATTGAACACTGAAGCTTTCTTT; CDR3 protein: CASSPQRTNFLTLNTEAFF
V gene: TRBV4-1; J gene: TRBJ2-1; D gene: TRBD2; clone size: .; CDR3 DNA: TGCGCCAGCAGCCCGGGAAGCGGGGTACATGAGCAGTTCTTC; CDR3 protein: CASSPGSGVHEQFF
V gene: TRBV6-5; J gene: TRBJ2-1; D gene: .; clone size: .; CDR3 DNA: TGTGCCAGCAGTTCCTCGTCCGGGGGTGATGAGCAGTTCTTC; CDR3 protein: CASSSSSGGDEQFF
V gene: TRBV7-9; J gene: TRBJ2-7; D gene: TRBD1; clone size: .; CDR3 DNA: TGTGCCAGCAGTATACAGGGGGACGAGCAGTACTTC; CDR3 protein: CASSIQGDEQYF
V gene: TRBV10-3; J gene: TRBJ2-3; D gene: TRBD2; clone size: .; CDR3 DNA: TGTGCCATCCGGACTAGCGACACAGATACGCAGTATTTT; CDR3 protein: CAIRTSDTDTQYF
V gene: TRBV5-6; J gene: TRBJ1-5; D gene: .; clone size: .; CDR3 DNA: TGTGCCAGCAGCGCCTGGGGGAACAATCAGCCCCAGCATTTT; CDR3 protein: CASSAWGNNQPQHF
V gene: TRBV9; J gene: TRBJ2-1; D gene: .; clone size: .; CDR3 DNA: TGTGCCAGCAGCCGAGATTGGGGGCCCTACAATGAGCAGTTCTTC; CDR3 protein: CASSRDWGPYNEQFF
V gene: TRBV6-1; J gene: TRBJ2-1; D gene: .; clone size: .; CDR3 DNA: TGTGCCAGCAGTGAAGGGGTCGTCCCCTACAATGAGCAGTTCTTC; CDR3 protein: CASSEGVVPYNEQFF
V gene: TRBV2; J gene: TRBJ2-3; D gene: .; clone size: .; CDR3 DNA: TGTGCCAGCAGCGACTCAGCGGTGGGGACAGATACGCAGTATTTT; CDR3 protein: CASSDSAVGTDTQYF
V gene: TRBV27; J gene: TRBJ2-7; D gene: TRBD2; clone size: .; CDR3 DNA: TGTGCCAGCAGTTCCCTCGGGACTAGCGTGTACGAGCAGTACTTC; CDR3 protein: CASSSLGTSVYEQYF
V gene: TRBV7-9; J gene: TRBJ1-4; D gene: .; clone size: .; CDR3 DNA: TGTGCCAGCAGCTCATGGACAGATTCGAATGAAAAACTGTTTTTT; CDR3 protein: CASSSWTDSNEKLFF
V gene: TRBV11-2; J gene: TRBJ2-7; D gene: TRBD1; clone size: .; CDR3 DNA: TGTGCCAGCAGCTTAGAAAGGGACAGGGGCCAATACGAGCAGTACTTC; CDR3 protein: CASSLERDRGQYEQYF
V gene: TRBV5-6; J gene: TRBJ2-2; D gene: TRBD1; clone size: .; CDR3 DNA: TGTGCCAGCAGCTATGGGACAGGAAACACCGGGGAGCTGTTTTTT; CDR3 protein: CASSYGTGNTGELFF
V gene: TRBV29-1; J gene: TRBJ2-7; D gene: TRBD1; clone size: .; CDR3 DNA: TGCAGCGTTGAAGATCCCGGGACAGGGTCTTCCGAGCAGTACTTC; CDR3 protein: CSVEDPGTGSSEQYF
V gene: TRBV4-1; J gene: TRBJ1-1; D gene: .; clone size: .; CDR3 DNA: TGCGCCAGCAGCCAAGGAGCTTTAGCGAACACTGAAGCTTTCTTT; CDR3 protein: CASSQGALANTEAFF
V gene: TRBV4-1; J gene: TRBJ1-2; D gene: .; clone size: .; CDR3 DNA: TGCGCCAGCAGCGTACGTACAGGGTTCGAAGGCTACACCTTC; CDR3 protein: CASSVRTGFEGYTF
V gene: TRBV28; J gene: TRBJ2-4; D gene: .; clone size: .; CDR3 DNA: TGTGCCAGCAGTTTCCAGGGGGAGGGAACCAAAAACATTCAGTACTTC; CDR3 protein: CASSFQGEGTKNIQYF
V gene: TRBV28; J gene: TRBJ2-3; D gene: .; clone size: .; CDR3 DNA: TGTGCCAGCACTCCCCCCCGGGCAAGTAGCACAGATACGCAGTATTTT; CDR3 protein: CASTPPRASSTDTQYF
V gene: TRBV30; J gene: TRBJ2-3; D gene: TRBD1; clone size: .; CDR3 DNA: TGTGCCTGGAGCCCCGGACAGGGAGTAAAGTATTTT; CDR3 protein: CAWSPGQGVKYF
V gene: TRBV4-3; J gene: TRBJ2-2; D gene: .; clone size: .; CDR3 DNA: TGCGCCAGCAGCCGAGGGCAGAACACCGGGGAGCTGTTTTTT; CDR3 protein: CASSRGQNTGELFF
V gene: TRBV10-3; J gene: TRBJ2-3; D gene: .; clone size: .; CDR3 DNA: TGTGCCATCAAGGACTTCACAGATACGCAGTATTTT; CDR3 protein: CAIKDFTDTQYF
V gene: TRBV27; J gene: TRBJ2-7; D gene: TRBD1; clone size: .; CDR3 DNA: TGTGCCAGCCGCTTGGGACAGCTCTCCTACGAGCAGTACTTC; CDR3 protein: CASRLGQLSYEQYF
V gene: TRBV21-1; J gene: TRBJ2-7; D gene: .; clone size: .; CDR3 DNA: TGTGCCAGCAGCAAAGGAGGGACTAGCGGGCCCATACCCAGCGAGCAGTACTTC; CDR3 protein: CASSKGGTSGPIPSEQYF
V gene: TRBV5-1; J gene: TRBJ2-1; D gene: TRBD2; clone size: .; CDR3 DNA: TGCGCCAGCAGCTTGTCGTCGATTGGGGGGGATGAGCAGTTCTTC; CDR3 protein: CASSLSSIGGDEQFF
V gene: TRBV30; J gene: TRBJ1-1; D gene: .; clone size: .; CDR3 DNA: TGTGCCTGGAGCCCCCGCTCCGTTGAAGCTTTCTTT; CDR3 protein: CAWSPRSVEAFF
V gene: TRBV13; J gene: TRBJ2-7; D gene: TRBD2; clone size: .; CDR3 DNA: TGTGCCAGCAGCTCGTGGTTACTAGCGGGGGACGAGCAGTACTTC; CDR3 protein: CASSSWLLAGDEQYF
V gene: TRBV4-1; J gene: TRBJ1-2; D gene: .; clone size: .; CDR3 DNA: TGCGCCAGCAGCCTGGAGCAGAGCTATGGCTACACCTTC; CDR3 protein: CASSLEQSYGYTF
V gene: TRBV27; J gene: TRBJ1-1; D gene: TRBD1; clone size: .; CDR3 DNA: TGTGCCAGCAGTTTAGGCCAATCCGGGACAGCCCTCGTAGCTTTCTTT; CDR3 protein: CASSLGQSGTALVAFF
V gene: TRBV7-2; J gene: TRBJ1-1; D gene: .; clone size: once; CDR3 DNA: TGTGCCAGCAGCTTCACGGTGAACACTGAAGCTTTCTTT; CDR3 protein: CASSFTVNTEAFF
V gene: TRBV6-6; J gene: TRBJ2-1; D gene: .; clone size: .; CDR3 DNA: TGTGCCAGCAGTTACCCGCAGCCTGTCGACCGTGTAGAGCAGTTCTTC; CDR3 protein: CASSYPQPVDRVEQFF
V gene: TRBV30; J gene: TRBJ1-1; D gene: .; clone size: .; CDR3 DNA: TGTGCCTGGACCGGACTCTCTTTGGGCACTGAAGCTTTCTTT; CDR3 protein: CAWTGLSLGTEAFF
V gene: TRBV6-5; J gene: TRBJ2-2; D gene: TRBD2; clone size: .; CDR3 DNA: TGTGCCAGCAGTTACGGTCTGGAGACTAGCTCTGGGGAGCTGTTTTTT; CDR3 protein: CASSYGLETSSGELFF
V gene: TRBV6-6; J gene: TRBJ2-7; D gene: TRBD2; clone size: .; CDR3 DNA: TGTGCCAGCAGTTACTCGTCGACTAGCGATTTCTACGAGCAGTACTTC; CDR3 protein: CASSYSSTSDFYEQYF
V gene: TRBV4-1; J gene: TRBJ2-1; D gene: .; clone size: .; CDR3 DNA: TGCGCCAGCAGCCCGGTCCTCTACAATGAGCAGTTCTTC; CDR3 protein: CASSPVLYNEQFF
V gene: TRBV19; J gene: TRBJ2-1; D gene: .; clone size: .; CDR3 DNA: TGTGCCAGTAGTATCGGGGAGGCCTACAATGAGCAGTTCTTC; CDR3 protein: CASSIGEAYNEQFF
V gene: TRBV18; J gene: TRBJ1-2; D gene: TRBD1; clone size: .; CDR3 DNA: TGTGCCAGCTCCGAGGGGACAGGGTACTATGGCTACACCTTC; CDR3 protein: CASSEGTGYYGYTF
V gene: TRBV6-1; J gene: TRBJ2-7; D gene: .; clone size: .; CDR3 DNA: TGTGCCAGCAGTGAGCCCCCGGGGCCTGAGGGCTCCTACGAGCAGTACTTC; CDR3 protein: CASSEPPGPEGSYEQYF
V gene: TRBV11-2; J gene: TRBJ2-3; D gene: TRBD2; clone size: .; CDR3 DNA: TGTGCCAGCAGCTCGGAAGCGGGGGGCCCGAGCGGTACGCAGTATTTT; CDR3 protein: CASSSEAGGPSGTQYF
V gene: TRBV28; J gene: TRBJ2-5; D gene: TRBD2; clone size: .; CDR3 DNA: TGTGCCAGCAGTACCCCCCGGGAGGGGTGGTGGCAAGAGACCCAGTACTTC; CDR3 protein: CASSTPREGWWQETQYF
V gene: TRBV7-9; J gene: TRBJ2-5; D gene: .; clone size: .; CDR3 DNA: TGTGCCAGCAACACCGGTCCGGGGGAACAAGAGACCCAGTACTTC; CDR3 protein: CASNTGPGEQETQYF
V gene: TRBV30; J gene: TRBJ1-2; D gene: .; clone size: .; CDR3 DNA: TGTGCCTGGAGTTGGGGGAATGGCTACACCTTC; CDR3 protein: CAWSWGNGYTF
V gene: TRBV4-3; J gene: TRBJ2-1; D gene: .; clone size: .; CDR3 DNA: TGCGCCAGCAGCCAAGAGTCGACTGACAATGAGCAGTTCTTC; CDR3 protein: CASSQESTDNEQFF
V gene: TRBV7-9; J gene: TRBJ1-1; D gene: .; clone size: .; CDR3 DNA: TGTGCCAGCAGCTTTAGCGGGAGCCAGAACACTGAAGCTTTCTTT; CDR3 protein: CASSFSGSQNTEAFF
V gene: TRBV6-5; J gene: TRBJ2-1; D gene: .; clone size: .; CDR3 DNA: TGTGCCAGCAGTTTGGGGAAAAATGAGCAGTTCTTC; CDR3 protein: CASSLGKNEQFF
V gene: TRBV7-9; J gene: TRBJ1-2; D gene: .; clone size: .; CDR3 DNA: TGTGCCAGCAGAACTAACCGGGACATTTCTAACTATGGCTACACCTTC; CDR3 protein: CASRTNRDISNYGYTF
V gene: TRBV9; J gene: TRBJ2-7; D gene: TRBD2; clone size: .; CDR3 DNA: TGTGCCAGCAGCGCCGGGACTAGCGGCCACTACGAGCAGTACTTC; CDR3 protein: CASSAGTSGHYEQYF
V gene: TRBV29-1; J gene: TRBJ1-1; D gene: .; clone size: .; CDR3 DNA: TGCAGCGCCGAAGGGGTATGGGACACTGAAGCTTTCTTT; CDR3 protein: CSAEGVWDTEAFF
V gene: TRBV4-1; J gene: TRBJ2-2; D gene: .; clone size: .; CDR3 DNA: TGCGCCAGCAGCCAAGAGGCCAGCAACACCGGGGAGCTGTTTTTT; CDR3 protein: CASSQEASNTGELFF